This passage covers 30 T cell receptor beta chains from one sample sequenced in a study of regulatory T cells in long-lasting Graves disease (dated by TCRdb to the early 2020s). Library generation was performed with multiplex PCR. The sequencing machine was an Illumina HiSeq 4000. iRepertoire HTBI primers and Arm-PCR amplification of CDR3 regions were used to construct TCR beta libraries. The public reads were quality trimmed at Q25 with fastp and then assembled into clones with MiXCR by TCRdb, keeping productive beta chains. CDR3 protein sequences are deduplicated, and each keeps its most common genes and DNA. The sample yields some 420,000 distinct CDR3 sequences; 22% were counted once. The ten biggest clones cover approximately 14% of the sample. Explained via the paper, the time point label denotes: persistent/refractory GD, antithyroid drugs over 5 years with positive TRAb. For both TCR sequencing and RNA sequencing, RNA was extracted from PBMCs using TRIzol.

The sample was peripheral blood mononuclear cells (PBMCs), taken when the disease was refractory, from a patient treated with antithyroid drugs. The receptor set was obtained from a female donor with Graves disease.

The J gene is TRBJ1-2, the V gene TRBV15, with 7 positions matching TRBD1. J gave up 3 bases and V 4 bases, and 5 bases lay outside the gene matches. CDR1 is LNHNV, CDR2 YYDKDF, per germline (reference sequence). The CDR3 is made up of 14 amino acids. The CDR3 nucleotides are TGTGCCACCAGCAAGGGGGCAGGTGACTATGGCTACACCTTC. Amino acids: CATSKGAGDYGYTF.

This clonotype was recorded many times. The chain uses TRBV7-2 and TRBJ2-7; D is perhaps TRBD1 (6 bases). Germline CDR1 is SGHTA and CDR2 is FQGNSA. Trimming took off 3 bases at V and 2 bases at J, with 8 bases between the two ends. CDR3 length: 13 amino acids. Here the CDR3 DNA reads TGTGCCAGCAGCTTTCGACAGGCCTACGAGCAGTACTTC. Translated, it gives CASSFRQAYEQYF.

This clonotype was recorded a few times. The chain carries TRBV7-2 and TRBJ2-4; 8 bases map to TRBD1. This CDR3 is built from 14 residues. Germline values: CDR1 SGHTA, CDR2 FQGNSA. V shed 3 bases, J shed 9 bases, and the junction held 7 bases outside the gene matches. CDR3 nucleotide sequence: TGTGCCAGCAGCTTCTACAGGGGGACGGGCATTCAGTACTTC. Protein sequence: CASSFYRGTGIQYF.

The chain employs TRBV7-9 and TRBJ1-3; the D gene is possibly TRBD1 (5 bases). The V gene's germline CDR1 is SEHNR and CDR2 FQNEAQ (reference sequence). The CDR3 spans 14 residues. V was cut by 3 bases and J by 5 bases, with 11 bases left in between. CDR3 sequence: CASSFAGRRNTIYF. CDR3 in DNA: TGTGCCAGCAGCTTCGCGGGGCGGAGAAACACCATATATTTT. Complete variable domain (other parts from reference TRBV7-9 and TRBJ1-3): DTGVSQNPRHKITKRGQNVTFRCDPISEHNRLYWYRQTLGQGPEFLTYFQNEAQLEKSRLLSDRFSAERPKGSFSTLEIQRTEQGDSAMYLCASSFAGRRNTIYFGEGSWLTVV.

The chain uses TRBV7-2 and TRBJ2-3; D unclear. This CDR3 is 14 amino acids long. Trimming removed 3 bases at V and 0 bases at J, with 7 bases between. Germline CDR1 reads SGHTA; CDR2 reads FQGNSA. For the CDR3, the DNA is TGTGCCAGCAGCTTGGATTCGAGCACAGATACGCAGTATTTT. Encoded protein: CASSLDSSTDTQYF. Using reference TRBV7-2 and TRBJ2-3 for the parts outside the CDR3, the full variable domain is GAGVSQSPSNKVTEKGKDVELRCDPISGHTALYWYRQSLGQGLEFLIYFQGNSAPDKSGLPSDRFSAERTGGSVSTLTIQRTQQEDSAVYLCASSLDSSTDTQYFGPGTRLTVL.

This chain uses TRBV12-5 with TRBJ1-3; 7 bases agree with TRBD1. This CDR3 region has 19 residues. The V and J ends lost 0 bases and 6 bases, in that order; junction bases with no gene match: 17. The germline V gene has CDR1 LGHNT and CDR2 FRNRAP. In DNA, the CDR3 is TGTGCTAGTGGTTTGGTACAGGCCTCACAGGGGAAATATGTAAACACCATATATTTT. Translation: CASGLVQASQGKYVNTIYF. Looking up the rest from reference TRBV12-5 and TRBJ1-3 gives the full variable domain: DARVTQTPRHKVTEMGQEVTMRCQPILGHNTVFWYRQTMMQGLELLAYFRNRAPLDDSGMPKDRFSAEMPDATLATLKIQPSEPRDSAVYFCASGLVQASQGKYVNTIYFGEGSWLTVV.

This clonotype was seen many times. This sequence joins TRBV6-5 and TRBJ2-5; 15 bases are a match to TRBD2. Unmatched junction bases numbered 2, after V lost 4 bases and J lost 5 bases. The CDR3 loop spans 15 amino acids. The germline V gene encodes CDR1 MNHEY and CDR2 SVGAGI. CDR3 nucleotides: TGTGCCAGCAGTTCGGGGACTAGCGGGAGGGAGACCCAGTACTTC. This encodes CASSSGTSGRETQYF.

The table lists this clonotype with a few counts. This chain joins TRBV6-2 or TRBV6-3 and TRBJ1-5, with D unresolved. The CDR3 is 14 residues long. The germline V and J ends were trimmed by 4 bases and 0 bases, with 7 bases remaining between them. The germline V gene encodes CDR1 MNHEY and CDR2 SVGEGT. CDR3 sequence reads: CASSWSNSNQPQHF. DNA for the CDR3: TGTGCCAGCAGTTGGAGTAATAGCAATCAGCCCCAGCATTTT.

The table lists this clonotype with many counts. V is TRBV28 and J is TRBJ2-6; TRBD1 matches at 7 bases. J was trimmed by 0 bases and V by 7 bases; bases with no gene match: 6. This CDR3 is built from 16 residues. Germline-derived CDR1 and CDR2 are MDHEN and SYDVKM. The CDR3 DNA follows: TGTGCCAGCACCGTGACAGGGCTCTCTGGGGCCAACGTCCTGACTTTC. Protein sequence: CASTVTGLSGANVLTF.

The CDR3 DNA is TGCAGTGCTAGAGTTCTAGCGGGAGTAAGCTCCTACAATGAGCAGTTCTTC. It encodes CSARVLAGVSSYNEQFF. The chain couples TRBV20-1 to TRBJ2-1; the match to TRBD2 covers 10 bases. The CDR3 is 17 residues long. Per germline, CDR1 DFQATT and CDR2 SNEGSKA (reference sequence). The ends lost 1 base at V and 0 bases at J; junction bases unmatched: 6.

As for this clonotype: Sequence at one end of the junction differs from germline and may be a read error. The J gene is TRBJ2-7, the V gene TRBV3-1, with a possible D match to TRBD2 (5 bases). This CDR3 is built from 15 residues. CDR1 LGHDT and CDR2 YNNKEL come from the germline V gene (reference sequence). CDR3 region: CASSPVPRHSELAHF. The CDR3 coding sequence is TGTGCCAGCAGCCCGGTCCCCAGACATTCCGAGCTAGCCCACTTC.

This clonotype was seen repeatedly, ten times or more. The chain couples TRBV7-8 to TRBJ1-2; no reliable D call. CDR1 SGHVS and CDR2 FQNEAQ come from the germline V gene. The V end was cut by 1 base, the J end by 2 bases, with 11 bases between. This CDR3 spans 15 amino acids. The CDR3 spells CASSLGSGGNYGYTF. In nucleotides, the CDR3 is TGTGCCAGCAGCTTAGGATCGGGAGGGAACTATGGCTACACCTTC.

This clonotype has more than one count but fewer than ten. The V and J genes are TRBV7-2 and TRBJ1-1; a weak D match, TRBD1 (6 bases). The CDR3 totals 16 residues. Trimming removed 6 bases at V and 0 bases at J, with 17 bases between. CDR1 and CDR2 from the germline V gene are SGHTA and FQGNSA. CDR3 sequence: CASSQDRSHMNTEAFF. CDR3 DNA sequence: TGTGCCAGCAGTCAAGACAGGAGCCACATGAACACTGAAGCTTTCTTT.

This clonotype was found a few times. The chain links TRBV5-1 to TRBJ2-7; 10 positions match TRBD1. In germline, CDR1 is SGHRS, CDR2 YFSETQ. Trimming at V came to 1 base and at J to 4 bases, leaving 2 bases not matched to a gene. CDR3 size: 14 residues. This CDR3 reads CASSLSDRGYEQYF. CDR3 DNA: TGCGCCAGCAGCTTGTCGGACAGGGGGTACGAGCAGTACTTC.

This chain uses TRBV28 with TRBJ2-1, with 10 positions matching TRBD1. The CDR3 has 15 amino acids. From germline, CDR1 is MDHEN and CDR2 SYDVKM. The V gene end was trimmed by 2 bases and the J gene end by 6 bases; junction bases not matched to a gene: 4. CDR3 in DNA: TGTGCCAGCAGTTTAGCGGGGACAGGGGTCAATGAGCAGTTCTTC. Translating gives CASSLAGTGVNEQFF. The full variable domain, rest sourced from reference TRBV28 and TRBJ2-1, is DVKVTQSSRYLVKRTGEKVFLECVQDMDHENMFWYRQDPGLGLRLIYFSYDVKMKEKGDIPEGYSVSREKKERFSLILESASTNQTSMYLCASSLAGTGVNEQFFGPGTRLTVL.

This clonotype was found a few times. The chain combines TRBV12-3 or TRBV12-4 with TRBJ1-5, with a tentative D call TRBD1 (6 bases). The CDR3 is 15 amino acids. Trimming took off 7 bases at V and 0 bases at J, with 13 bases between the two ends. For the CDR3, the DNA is TGTGCCAGCAACCAGGACAGAATTAGCAATCAGCCCCAGCATTTT. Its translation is CASNQDRISNQPQHF.

CDR3 in amino acids: CTSSYRGTEAFF. CDR3 DNA: TGTACCAGCAGTTACAGGGGCACTGAAGCTTTCTTT. The chain carries TRBV7-2 and TRBJ1-1, with TRBD1 matching over 7 bases. The CDR3 sequence is 12 residues long. CDR1 is SGHTA, CDR2 FQGNSA, per germline. The junction had 2 bases not matched to a gene; V was cut back by 6 bases and J by 4 bases.

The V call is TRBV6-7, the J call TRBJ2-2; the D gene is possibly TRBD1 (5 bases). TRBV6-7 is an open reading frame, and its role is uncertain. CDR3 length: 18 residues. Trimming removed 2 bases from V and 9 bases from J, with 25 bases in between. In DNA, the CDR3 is TGTGCCAGCAGTTACGACCACCAGGGTTTCGAGTTTCCGCGGGAGCTGTTTTTT. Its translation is CASSYDHQGFEFPRELFF.

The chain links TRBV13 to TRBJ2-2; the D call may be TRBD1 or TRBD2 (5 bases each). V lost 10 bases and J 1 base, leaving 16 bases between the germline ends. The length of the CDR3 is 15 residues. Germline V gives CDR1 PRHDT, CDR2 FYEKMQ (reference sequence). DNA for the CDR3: TGTGCCACACATATCTCGAGGGGGAACACCGGGGAGCTGTTTTTT. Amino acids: CATHISRGNTGELFF. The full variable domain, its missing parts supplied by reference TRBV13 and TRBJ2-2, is AAGVIQSPRHLIKEKRETATLKCYPIPRHDTVYWYQQGPGQDPQFLISFYEKMQSDKGSIPDRFSAQQFSDYHSELNMSSLELGDSALYFCATHISRGNTGELFFGEGSRLTVL.

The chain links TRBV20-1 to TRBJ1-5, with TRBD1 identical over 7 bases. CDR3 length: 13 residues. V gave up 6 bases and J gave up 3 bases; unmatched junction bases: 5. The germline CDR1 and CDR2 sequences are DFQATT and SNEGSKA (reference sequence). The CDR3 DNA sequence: TGCAGTGCCTTAGGGGGCTCCAATCAGCCCCAGCATTTT. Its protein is CSALGGSNQPQHF.

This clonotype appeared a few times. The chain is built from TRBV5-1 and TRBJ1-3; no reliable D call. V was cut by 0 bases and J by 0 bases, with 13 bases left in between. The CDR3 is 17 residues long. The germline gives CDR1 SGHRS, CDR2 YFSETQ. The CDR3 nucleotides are TGCGCCAGCAGCTTGGATTTTCGACCGCTCTCTGGAAACACCATATATTTT. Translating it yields CASSLDFRPLSGNTIYF.

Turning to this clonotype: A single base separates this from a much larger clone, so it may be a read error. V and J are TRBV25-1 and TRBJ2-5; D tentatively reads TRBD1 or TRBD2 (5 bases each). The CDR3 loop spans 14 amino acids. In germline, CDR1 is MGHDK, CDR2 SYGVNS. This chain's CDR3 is CACSPGRGRETQYF. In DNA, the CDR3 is TGTGCCTGCAGCCCGGGACGGGGCAGGGAGACCCAGTACTTC.

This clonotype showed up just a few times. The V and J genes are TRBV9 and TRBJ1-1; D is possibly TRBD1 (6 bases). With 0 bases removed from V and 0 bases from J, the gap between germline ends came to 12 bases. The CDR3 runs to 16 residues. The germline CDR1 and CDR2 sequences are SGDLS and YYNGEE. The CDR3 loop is CASSVAPDSLNTEAFF. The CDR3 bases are TGTGCCAGCAGCGTAGCCCCGGACAGCCTGAACACTGAAGCTTTCTTT.

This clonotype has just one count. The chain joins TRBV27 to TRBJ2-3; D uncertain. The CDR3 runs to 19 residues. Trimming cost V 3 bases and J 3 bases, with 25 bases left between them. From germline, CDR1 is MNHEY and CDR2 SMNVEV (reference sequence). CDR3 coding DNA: TGTGCCAGCAGTTTGCGCGGTCCCCCACACATTGGTTCGACAGATACGCAGTATTTT. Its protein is CASSLRGPPHIGSTDTQYF.

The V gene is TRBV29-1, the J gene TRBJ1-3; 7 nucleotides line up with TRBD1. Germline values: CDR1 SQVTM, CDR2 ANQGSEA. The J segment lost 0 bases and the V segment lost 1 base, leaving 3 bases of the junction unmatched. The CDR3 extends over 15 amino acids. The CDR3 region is CSVEGDSSSGNTIYF. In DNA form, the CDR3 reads TGCAGCGTTGAAGGGGACAGTTCCTCTGGAAACACCATATATTTT.

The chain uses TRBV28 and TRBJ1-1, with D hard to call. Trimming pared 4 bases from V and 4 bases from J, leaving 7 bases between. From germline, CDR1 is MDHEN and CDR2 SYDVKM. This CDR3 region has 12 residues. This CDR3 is CASSSFSTEAFF. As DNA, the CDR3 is TGTGCCAGCAGTTCCTTCAGCACTGAAGCTTTCTTT.

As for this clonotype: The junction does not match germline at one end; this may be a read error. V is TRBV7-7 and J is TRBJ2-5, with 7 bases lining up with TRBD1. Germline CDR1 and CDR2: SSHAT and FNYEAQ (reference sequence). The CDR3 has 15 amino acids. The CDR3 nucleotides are TGTGCTAGCAGCTTAGGGACAGCGAGCCAAGAGACCCAGTACTTC. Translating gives CASSLGTASQETQYF.

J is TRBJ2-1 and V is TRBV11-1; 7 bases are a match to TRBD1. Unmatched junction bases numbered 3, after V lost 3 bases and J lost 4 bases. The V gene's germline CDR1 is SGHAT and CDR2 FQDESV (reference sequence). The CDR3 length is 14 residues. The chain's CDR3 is CASSFSGQYNEQFF. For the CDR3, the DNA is TGTGCCAGCAGCTTTTCGGGACAGTACAATGAGCAGTTCTTC.

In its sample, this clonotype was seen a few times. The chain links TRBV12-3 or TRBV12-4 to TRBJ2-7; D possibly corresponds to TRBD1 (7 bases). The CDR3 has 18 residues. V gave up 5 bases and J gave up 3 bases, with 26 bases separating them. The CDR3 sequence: CASSPGGPGGQVYYEQYF. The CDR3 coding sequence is TGTGCCAGCAGTCCTGGGGGCCCAGGGGGGCAGGTTTACTACGAGCAGTACTTC.

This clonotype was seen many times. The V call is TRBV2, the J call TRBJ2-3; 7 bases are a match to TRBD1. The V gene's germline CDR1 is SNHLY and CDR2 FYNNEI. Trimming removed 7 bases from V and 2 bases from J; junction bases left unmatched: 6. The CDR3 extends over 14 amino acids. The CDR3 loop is CASIQGQVTDTQYF. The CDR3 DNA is TGTGCCAGCATCCAAGGACAGGTCACAGATACGCAGTATTTT.